This T cell receptor (beta chain) was obtained from a study of T cells in Graves' hyperthyroidism and ophthalmopathy. The study defined stable Graves' hyperthyroidism as no ophthalmopathy progression within 18 months. Exclusion of patients followed from uncontrolled infection, other autoimmune disease, pregnancy or lactation. PBMCs were collected from a roughly 10 ml volume of fresh peripheral blood. Trimming shortened V by 5 bases and J by 3 bases, and 7 bases separated the two germline ends. The germline CDR1 and CDR2 sequences are MNHEY and SVGEGT. The CDR3 is made up of 12 amino acids. RNA transcripts provided the source from which TCR beta CDR3 regions were amplified. The TCR CDR3 was amplified in a first-round RT-PCR using the HTBI primer set. Via MiXCR, TCRdb re-called the multiplex PCR reads, giving one row per CDR3 protein. The sample lists 200,000 to 250,000 distinct CDR3 sequences, under 20% occurring once.

Overall study results and limits: Most thyroid-expanded clonotypes above 0.001 were also found in blood.

This clonotype was observed at least ten times. Antigen specificity is unknown. The sample was blood. The clonotype was recovered from a man in his fifties with Graves' hyperthyroidism. This chain joins TRBV6-2 or TRBV6-3 and TRBJ2-5, with TRBD2 as a possible D gene (6 bases). The CDR3 region has the DNA TGTGCCAGCAGTCCGGGGGAAGAGACCCAGTACTTC. It codes for CASSPGEETQYF.